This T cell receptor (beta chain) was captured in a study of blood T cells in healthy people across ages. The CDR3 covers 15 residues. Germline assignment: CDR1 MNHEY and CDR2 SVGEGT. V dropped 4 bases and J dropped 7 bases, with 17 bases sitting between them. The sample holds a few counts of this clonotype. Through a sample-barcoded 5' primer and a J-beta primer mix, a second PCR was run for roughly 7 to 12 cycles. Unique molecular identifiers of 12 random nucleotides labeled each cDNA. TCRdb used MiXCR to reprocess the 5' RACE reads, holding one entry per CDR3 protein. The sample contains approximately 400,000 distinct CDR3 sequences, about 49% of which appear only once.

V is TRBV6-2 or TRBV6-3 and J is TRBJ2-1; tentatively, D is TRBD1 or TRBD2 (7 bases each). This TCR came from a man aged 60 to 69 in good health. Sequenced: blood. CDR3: CASSLTRQGGNEQFF. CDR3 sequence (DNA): TGTGCCAGCAGTTTAACACGACAGGGAGGGAATGAGCAGTTCTTC.